The 10 T cell receptor beta chains reported below all come from one sample, sequenced in a study of blood T cells in healthy people across ages. For the second PCR, which ran for about 7 to 11 cycles, a sample-barcoded 5' primer and a J-beta primer mix were used. In TCRdb, the 5' RACE reads were re-called with MiXCR into one record per CDR3 protein. Counted here are about 1.5 million distinct CDR3 sequences, approximately 43% occurring once; the ten biggest clones make up about 4%. Sequencing was performed on blood. The receptor set was obtained from a woman aged 18-29 years in good health.

This clonotype was seen ten or more times. The chain employs TRBV6-5 and TRBJ2-1, with D unresolved. The CDR3 has 12 amino acids. Per germline, CDR1 MNHEY and CDR2 SVGAGI. The V end was cut by 8 bases, the J end by 4 bases, with 9 bases between. CDR3 sequence (DNA): TGTGCCAGCGGCAGAAGGTACAATGAGCAGTTCTTC. Translating gives CASGRRYNEQFF.

This chain connects TRBV4-1 to TRBJ2-1; 8 nucleotides line up with TRBD2. Germline V gene sequence: CDR1 MGHRA, CDR2 YSYEKL. Unmatched junction bases numbered 8, after V lost 1 base and J lost 9 bases. The CDR3 covers 15 residues. The CDR3 DNA reads TGCGCCAGCAGCCAAGGGAGGACAGCGGGGGTTGAGCAGTTCTTC. Its protein is CASSQGRTAGVEQFF.

The rearrangement links TRBV5-1 to TRBJ1-2; 8 nucleotides line up with TRBD1. CDR1 and CDR2 (germline): SGHRS, YFSETQ. V lost 2 bases to trimming and J lost 3 bases; unmatched junction nucleotides: 6. The CDR3 length is 15 residues. The CDR3, as DNA: TGCGCCAGCAGCTTCTACAGGGGGAAAGACTATGGCTACACCTTC. It yields the protein CASSFYRGKDYGYTF.

The chain has TRBV27 and TRBJ1-2; weak D call: TRBD1 (6 bases). The germline V and J ends were trimmed by 7 bases and 0 bases, with 15 bases remaining between them. The germline V gene encodes CDR1 MNHEY and CDR2 SMNVEV (reference sequence). The CDR3 runs to 15 residues. CDR3 sequence: CASMSHGGSNYGYTF. The CDR3 DNA reads as TGTGCCAGCATGTCTCACGGGGGCTCTAACTATGGCTACACCTTC.

This clonotype was picked up a small number of times. CDR3 sequence (DNA): TGTGCCAGCAGTTACCCGACGGGCATCACAGATACGCAGTATTTT. Its protein product is CASSYPTGITDTQYF. The rearrangement links TRBV28 to TRBJ2-3; D gene ambiguous. The CDR3 runs 15 residues. In germline, CDR1 is MDHEN, CDR2 SYDVKM. Trimming stripped 4 bases from V and 2 bases from J, with 13 bases between.

V is TRBV7-8 and J is TRBJ2-7; TRBD1 matches at 7 bases. Trimming at V came to 1 base and at J to 3 bases, leaving 6 bases not matched to a gene. The CDR3 runs 15 residues. The germline gives CDR1 SGHVS, CDR2 FQNEAQ. CDR3 nucleotides: TGTGCCAGCAGCTTAGTTGGGACAGAAAGCTACGAGCAGTACTTC. This codes for CASSLVGTESYEQYF.

Turning to this clonotype: A much more abundant neighbour one base away suggests this may be a read error. This chain uses TRBV29-1 with TRBJ1-2; 11 nucleotides agree with TRBD1. CDR3 length: 13 residues. Germline V gene sequence: CDR1 SQVTM, CDR2 ANQGSEA. Losses at the gene ends were 6 bases for V and 6 bases for J; bases not matched to a gene: 6. The CDR3 sequence is CSVDRGQNHGYTF. The CDR3 DNA reads TGCAGCGTGGACAGGGGGCAGAACCATGGCTACACCTTC.

The J gene is TRBJ2-5, the V gene TRBV6-2 or TRBV6-3; possible D gene TRBD2, 6 bases. Trimming removed 2 bases from V and 2 bases from J, with 12 bases in between. Germline V CDR1 and CDR2: MNHEY, SVGEGT. The CDR3 covers 15 residues. The CDR3 here is CASSYNGGLQETQYF. In DNA form, the CDR3 reads TGTGCCAGCAGTTACAATGGCGGACTACAAGAGACCCAGTACTTC.

The chain carries TRBV3-1 and TRBJ2-7; D may be TRBD1 or TRBD2 (5 bases each). Germline V gene lookup returns CDR1 LGHDT and CDR2 YNNKEL (reference sequence). CDR3 size: 13 residues. Trimming shortened V by 7 bases and J by 9 bases, and 19 bases separated the two germline ends. The CDR3 loop reads CASKEAGNGGQYF. The CDR3 region has the DNA TGTGCCAGCAAGGAGGCAGGGAATGGCGGGCAGTACTTC.

The chain uses TRBV12-3 or TRBV12-4 and TRBJ2-1, with 7 bases fitting TRBD2. The J call may be faulty, since TRBJ2-7 better matches the DNA end. The CDR3 contains 16 residues. The CDR3, as DNA: TGTGCCAGCAGTTTATGGCGGGGGAGCTCCTACAATGAGCAGTACTTC. It yields the protein CASSLWRGSSYNEQYF.